This TCR beta chain was documented in a study of CD8+CD57+ T cells in acquired aplastic anemia. Whole-study findings and limits: Patients and controls shared about 30 CD8+ CDR3 sequences, which appeared highly expressed in patients and within their immunodominant clones.

Germline V gene sequence: CDR1 SGHTA, CDR2 FQGNSA. The CDR3 spans 14 residues. This clonotype was counted once. Its matching antigen is unknown. A junction boundary mismatches the germline segment, possibly from a read error. Genomic DNA, serving as template, underwent TCR beta VDJ and CDR3 profiling. One entry per CDR3 protein results from TCRdb running MiXCR on the reads. Counted here are approximately 250,000 distinct CDR3 sequences, about 80% occurring once; the ten biggest clones make up roughly 42%. It was patients with CD8+CD57+ cell expansion by flow cytometry who were chosen for sequencing. As a group, the patients uniformly had severe acquired aplastic anemia. Sampling of blood occurred while the patients had still received no therapy.

The sequence came from a human donor with aplastic anemia. The sequenced sample was sorted CD4+, CD8+, or CD8+CD57+ T cells (not recorded which) from PBMCs. The gene calls are TRBV7-2 and TRBJ2-3; D unresolved. As DNA, the CDR3 is TGTGCCAGCAGCTTAGATCTGGCACGGAACACTCAAGCTTTT. This encodes CASSLDLARNTQAF.